This is a list of T cell receptor beta chains from one sample in a study of blood T cells in healthy people across ages. A single record per CDR3 protein comes from TCRdb applying MiXCR to the 5' RACE reads. The table has about a million distinct CDR3 sequences, around 49% seen once. The sequencing input was blood. Receptors originate from a man aged 25-40 years in good health. Each CDR3 is given with its conserved first and last residue. Each record gives: clone size, D gene, J gene, V gene, CDR3 protein, CDR3 DNA. The D gene is left open where the match is weak. The size field is filled for only some rows; it gives once, few, many or a size class.

abundance: NA; d_gene: NA; j_gene: TRBJ1-5; v_gene: TRBV20-1; CDR3aa: CSAHRRDQPQHF; CDR3nt: TGCAGTGCTCACAGGAGGGATCAGCCCCAGCATTTT
abundance: few; d_gene: NA; j_gene: TRBJ2-3; v_gene: TRBV20-1; CDR3aa: CSARGGKGDTQYF; CDR3nt: TGCAGTGCTAGAGGAGGGAAGGGGGATACGCAGTATTTT
abundance: few; d_gene: TRBD1; j_gene: TRBJ2-3; v_gene: TRBV27; CDR3aa: CASNRGSTDTQYF; CDR3nt: TGTGCCAGCAACAGGGGTAGCACAGATACGCAGTATTTT
abundance: NA; d_gene: NA; j_gene: TRBJ1-1; v_gene: TRBV11-1; CDR3aa: CASSARTVSAEAFF; CDR3nt: TGTGCCAGCAGCGCTCGGACAGTTAGCGCTGAAGCTTTCTTT
abundance: few; d_gene: NA; j_gene: TRBJ2-3; v_gene: TRBV5-6; CDR3aa: CASSLTGALTSTDTQYF; CDR3nt: TGTGCCAGCAGCTTGACGGGGGCCTTAACTAGCACGGATACGCAGTATTTT
abundance: NA; d_gene: NA; j_gene: TRBJ1-2; v_gene: TRBV28; CDR3aa: CASSADSGGNYGYTF; CDR3nt: TGTGCCAGCAGTGCGGATTCCGGGGGCAACTATGGCTACACCTTC
abundance: few; d_gene: NA; j_gene: TRBJ2-4; v_gene: TRBV3-1; CDR3aa: CASSQVLPGKSVLAKNIQYF; CDR3nt: TGTGCCAGCAGCCAAGTATTGCCGGGAAAGAGTGTTCTAGCCAAAAACATTCAGTACTTC
abundance: NA; d_gene: NA; j_gene: TRBJ2-1; v_gene: TRBV11-2; CDR3aa: CASSPMGGLNEQFF; CDR3nt: TGTGCCAGCAGCCCGATGGGGGGGCTCAATGAGCAGTTCTTC
abundance: NA; d_gene: NA; j_gene: TRBJ1-1; v_gene: TRBV20-1; CDR3aa: CSARDHRSGNSLFTEAFF; CDR3nt: TGCAGTGCTAGAGATCATCGCTCGGGTAACTCACTTTTCACTGAAGCTTTCTTT
abundance: few; d_gene: TRBD1; j_gene: TRBJ2-7; v_gene: TRBV4-1; CDR3aa: CASSFTGGNEQYF; CDR3nt: TGCGCCAGCAGCTTTACAGGGGGCAACGAGCAGTACTTC
abundance: NA; d_gene: NA; j_gene: TRBJ2-7; v_gene: TRBV27; CDR3aa: CASSLSDPRAGGEQYF; CDR3nt: TGTGCCAGCAGTTTATCGGATCCCCGGGCTGGGGGCGAGCAGTACTTC